This T cell receptor beta chain was recorded in a study of shared clonotypes between healthy human individuals. Study as a whole: Three CD4 naive, three CD4 memory, two CD8 naive and one CD8 memory plate were used per donor.

Produced via immunoSEQ multiplex PCR; TCRdb's table is partial and in-frame only. The sample consists of around 2,100,000 clones, 85% to 95% of them appearing once. Findings of the study overall: Against clonotypes common to all four donors, non-shared ones had lower generation probabilities.

The germline V and J ends were trimmed by 2 bases and 0 bases, with 8 bases remaining between them. This CDR3 is built from 15 residues. Germline lookup yields CDR1 ENHRY and CDR2 SYGVKD. CD45RO negativity and positive selection for CCR7 defined naive CD8 cells, a population that excluded terminally differentiated effector memory CD45RA+ cells. On this clone itself: The target antigen is unknown.

The chain recombines TRBV10-3 with TRBJ1-3, with no clear D. This TCR derives from a man aged 18 to 30 in good health. The specimen was naive CD8+ T cells sorted from blood. The CDR3 loop reads CAISENPSSGNTIYF. DNA of the CDR3: TGTGCCATCAGTGAGAATCCGTCCTCTGGAAACACCATATATTTT.